These 21 T cell receptor beta chains share one sample of origin, sequenced in a study of T cell repertoires in cytomegalovirus infection. From the reads, TCRdb called clonotypes with MiXCR, one entry per CDR3 protein. The sample records roughly 100,000 distinct CDR3 sequences, approximately 15% being singletons. Sequences were obtained from PBMCs. Every receptor here comes from a human donor in good health (CMV status not recorded). Some clones in this sample may be carry-over from other donors' samples.

The gene calls are TRBV2 and TRBJ1-1; 9 positions agree with TRBD1. V lost 8 bases to trimming and J lost 7 bases; unmatched junction nucleotides: 8. Germline CDR1 is SNHLY and CDR2 is FYNNEI. CDR3 length equals 13 residues. The CDR3 is CASEGPGQGEAFF. CDR3 DNA: TGTGCCAGCGAAGGTCCGGGACAGGGTGAAGCTTTCTTT.

This clonotype was counted between two and nine times. The chain employs TRBV5-6 and TRBJ2-1; no clear D. V gave up 4 bases and J gave up 6 bases, with 8 bases separating them. The CDR3 covers 12 residues. Germline-derived CDR1 and CDR2 are SGHDT and YYEEEE. The CDR3 sequence is CASSKTGNEQFF. CDR3 nucleotides: TGTGCCAGCAGCAAGACGGGCAATGAGCAGTTCTTC.

The table lists this clonotype with a few counts. The V gene is TRBV10-3, the J gene TRBJ1-1; 9 bases line up with TRBD1. The CDR3 totals 14 residues. Germline CDR1 ENHRY, CDR2 SYGVKD. With 6 bases clipped from V and 3 bases from J, the junction kept 5 bases outside the gene matches. CDR3 sequence reads: CAISRGQGDTEAFF. The CDR3 coding sequence is TGTGCCATCAGCCGGGGACAGGGTGACACTGAAGCTTTCTTT.

This clonotype showed up many times. This chain links TRBV15 with TRBJ2-1; D remains ambiguous. Per germline, CDR1 LNHNV and CDR2 YYDKDF (reference sequence). The CDR3 runs to 13 residues. Trimming removed 6 bases at V and 4 bases at J, with 10 bases between. CDR3 nucleotides: TGTGCCACCAGAGCGAACCAGTACAATGAGCAGTTCTTC. Translating it yields CATRANQYNEQFF.

This clonotype has ten or more counts. The rearrangement links TRBV7-2 to TRBJ2-7, with 9 bases identical to TRBD2. This CDR3 has 15 amino acids. Trimming at V came to 1 base and at J to 3 bases, leaving 4 bases not matched to a gene. Per germline, CDR1 SGHTA and CDR2 FQGNSA. CDR3 in amino acids: CASSLGLAGYYEQYF. The CDR3 DNA reads TGTGCCAGCAGCTTAGGGCTAGCGGGGTACTACGAGCAGTACTTC.

The V and J genes are TRBV27 and TRBJ2-2, with no clear D. CDR1 is MNHEY and CDR2 is SMNVEV in the germline V gene (reference sequence). This CDR3 is 15 amino acids long. Trimming removed 4 bases at V and 4 bases at J, with 13 bases between. The CDR3 region has the DNA TGTGCCAGCAGTTCCCGGGCCTTCATCACCGGGGAGCTGTTTTTT. Encoded protein: CASSSRAFITGELFF.

This clonotype was detected a few times. This chain joins TRBV10-3 and TRBJ1-1, with D possibly TRBD1 on 6 matching bases. V gave up 3 bases and J gave up 13 bases, with 21 bases separating them. The CDR3 extends over 14 amino acids. Germline CDR1 reads ENHRY; CDR2 reads SYGVKD. The CDR3 region has the DNA TGTGCCATCAGTGAAGGATGGCTACAGGGCCTGGGTTTCTTT. Residues: CAISEGWLQGLGFF.

The gene calls are TRBV28 and TRBJ2-3; 8 bases align to TRBD2. Looked up from germline, CDR1 is MDHEN and CDR2 is SYDVKM. The CDR3 is 15 amino acids. With 7 bases clipped from V and 0 bases from J, the junction kept 6 bases outside the gene matches. The CDR3: CASNSGGVSTDTQYF. CDR3 sequence (DNA): TGTGCCAGCAACTCCGGGGGGGTTAGCACAGATACGCAGTATTTT.

The rearrangement joins TRBV12-3 or TRBV12-4 to TRBJ1-1; perhaps TRBD1 as D (5 bases). V was pared by 8 bases and J by 13 bases, with 20 bases between. The CDR3 runs to 12 residues. The DNA of the CDR3 is TGTGCCAGCGAACTGAATTTATCGCAGGGTTTCTTT. This gives the protein CASELNLSQGFF.

A few counts support this clonotype. The rearrangement joins TRBV29-1 to TRBJ1-2; 8 nucleotides align to TRBD1. The germline CDR1 and CDR2 sequences are SQVTM and ANQGSEA. The J segment lost 4 bases and the V segment lost 5 bases, leaving 12 bases of the junction unmatched. This CDR3 has 15 amino acids. The CDR3 reads CSVYGQGSHSYGYTF. The CDR3 DNA sequence: TGCAGCGTTTATGGACAGGGCTCCCACAGCTATGGCTACACCTTC.

The chain uses TRBV5-5 and TRBJ2-7; D is possibly TRBD2 (5 bases). The V end was cut by 4 bases, the J end by 3 bases, with 17 bases between. Germline V gene data show CDR1 as SGHKS and CDR2 as YYEKEE (reference sequence). This CDR3 spans 15 amino acids. The CDR3 loop reads CASSPYPDGIYEQYF. The CDR3 nucleotides are TGTGCCAGCAGCCCTTACCCAGACGGGATCTACGAGCAGTACTTC.

The chain joins TRBV6-5 to TRBJ1-6, with D unclear. Germline V lookup: CDR1 MNHEY, CDR2 SVGAGI. The CDR3 is 13 residues long. V was clipped by 5 bases and J by 7 bases, with 9 bases between them. CDR3 bases: TGTGCCAGCAGTAGGAGGGAGAATTCACCCCTCCACTTT. It is translated as CASSRRENSPLHF.

Within the sample, this clonotype is medium-sized. The rearrangement joins TRBV4-1 to TRBJ1-1; TRBD1 might be the D (5 bases). The V and J ends lost 2 bases and 0 bases respectively, with 13 bases between them. Germline loops: CDR1 MGHRA, CDR2 YSYEKL. CDR3 length: 16 residues. The CDR3 region is CASSQTPGLMNTEAFF. CDR3 nucleotides: TGCGCCAGCAGCCAAACTCCGGGACTGATGAACACTGAAGCTTTCTTT.

This clonotype appeared many times. The genes are TRBV7-2 and TRBJ2-4, with D unresolved. This CDR3 is built from 15 residues. Trimming removed 4 bases at V and 6 bases at J, with 16 bases between. Looked up from germline, CDR1 is SGHTA and CDR2 is FQGNSA. The CDR3 nucleotides are TGTGCCAGCAGCTGGGCCTTCCCCCGGAGAAACATTCAGTACTTC. It specifies CASSWAFPRRNIQYF.

This clonotype was seen a handful of times. V is TRBV5-4 and J is TRBJ1-1, with TRBD1 matching 8 bases. The CDR3 is made up of 16 amino acids. The J segment lost 2 bases and the V segment lost 3 bases, leaving 9 bases of the junction unmatched. CDR1 and CDR2 from the germline V gene are SGHNT and YYREEE (reference sequence). As DNA, the CDR3 is TGTGCCAGCAGCTCTGGGGGCGGACAGGGTAACACTGAAGCTTTCTTT. Protein product: CASSSGGGQGNTEAFF.

This clonotype was counted ten times or more. The chain carries TRBV7-4 and TRBJ2-6, with D maybe TRBD2 (6 bases). Germline V lookup: CDR1 SGHVT, CDR2 SQSDAQ. This CDR3 region has 20 residues. V lost 4 bases and J lost 0, with 22 bases in between. Here the CDR3 reads CASSSPRDVTSYSGANVLTF. The CDR3 DNA follows: TGTGCCAGCAGCTCACCGCGGGACGTCACTTCGTACTCTGGGGCCAACGTCCTGACTTTC.

This clonotype was found a few times. This sequence joins TRBV5-1 and TRBJ2-3; D is possibly TRBD1 (6 bases). Germline CDR1 is SGHRS and CDR2 is YFSETQ. The CDR3 runs 14 residues. The V gene lost 2 bases and the J gene lost 5 bases, with 12 bases spanning the gap. CDR3 sequence reads: CASSLPGQKDTQYF. CDR3 in DNA: TGCGCCAGCAGCTTACCGGGACAAAAAGATACGCAGTATTTT.

This clonotype appeared many times. This rearrangement joins TRBV20-1 to TRBJ1-1; TRBD1 matches 7 bases. V gave up 6 bases and J gave up 0 bases; unmatched junction bases: 10. Germline V gene data show CDR1 as DFQATT and CDR2 as SNEGSKA (reference sequence). This CDR3 region has 15 residues. CDR3 protein: CSASKRQGVNTEAFF. DNA of the CDR3: TGCAGTGCCAGCAAAAGACAGGGAGTGAACACTGAAGCTTTCTTT.

This clonotype was counted between two and nine times. The chain uses TRBV2 and TRBJ1-3; D remains unclear. This CDR3 has 14 amino acids. The germline V and J ends were trimmed by 7 bases and 0 bases, with 10 bases remaining between them. From germline, CDR1 is SNHLY and CDR2 FYNNEI. In nucleotides, the CDR3 is TGTGCCAGCAAGAGTACATACTCTGGAAACACCATATATTTT. As protein: CASKSTYSGNTIYF.

This clonotype was recorded a few times. The CDR3 protein is CASSVQSGTSGGGEQFF. The DNA for the CDR3 is TGTGCCAGCAGCGTCCAGTCCGGGACTAGCGGGGGCGGTGAGCAGTTCTTC. The J gene is TRBJ2-1, the V gene TRBV9; 14 nucleotides match TRBD2. Per the germline V gene, CDR1 is SGDLS and CDR2 is YYNGEE. CDR3 length equals 17 residues. V was pared by 2 bases and J by 9 bases, with 10 bases of the junction left unmatched.

This clonotype occurred a few times. The chain has TRBV4-1 and TRBJ1-2; TRBD1 matches 8 bases. CDR1 is MGHRA and CDR2 is YSYEKL in the germline V gene. Losses at the gene ends were 2 bases for V and 4 bases for J; bases not matched to a gene: 12. This CDR3 comprises 17 residues. Here the CDR3 reads CASSQPRDRRVSYGYTF. CDR3 nucleotide sequence: TGCGCCAGCAGCCAACCCCGGGACAGGCGAGTCAGCTATGGCTACACCTTC.